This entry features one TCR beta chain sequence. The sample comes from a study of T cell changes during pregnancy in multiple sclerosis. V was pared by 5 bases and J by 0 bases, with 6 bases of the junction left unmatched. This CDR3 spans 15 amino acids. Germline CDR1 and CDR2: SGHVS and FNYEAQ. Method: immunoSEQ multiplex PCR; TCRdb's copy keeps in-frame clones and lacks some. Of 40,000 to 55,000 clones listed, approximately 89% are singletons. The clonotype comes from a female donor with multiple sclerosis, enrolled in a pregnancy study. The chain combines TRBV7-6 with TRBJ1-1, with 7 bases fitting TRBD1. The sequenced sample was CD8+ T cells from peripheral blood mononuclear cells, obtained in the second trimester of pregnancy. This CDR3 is CASSPGTVLNTEAFF. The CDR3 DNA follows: TGTGCCAGCAGCCCGGGGACAGTTCTGAACACTGAAGCTTTCTTT.